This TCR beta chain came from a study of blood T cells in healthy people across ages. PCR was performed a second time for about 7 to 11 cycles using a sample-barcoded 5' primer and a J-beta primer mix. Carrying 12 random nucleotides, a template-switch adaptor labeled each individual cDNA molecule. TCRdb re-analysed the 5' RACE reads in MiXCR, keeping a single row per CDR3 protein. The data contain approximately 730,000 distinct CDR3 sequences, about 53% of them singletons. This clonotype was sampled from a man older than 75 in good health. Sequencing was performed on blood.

The chain's CDR3 is CASSSPGTGLETQYF. The CDR3 DNA is TGCGCCAGCAGCTCCCCCGGGACAGGGTTGGAGACCCAGTACTTC. This rearrangement joins TRBV5-1 to TRBJ2-5; 9 positions match TRBD1. The CDR3 consists of 15 residues. Germline trimming cut 3 bases from V and 5 bases from J; bases unmatched to any gene: 8. Germline CDR1 is SGHRS and CDR2 is YFSETQ.